This T cell receptor (beta chain) was captured in a study of T cells in localized non-small cell lung cancer (TCRdb year 2020). Turning to the overall study: Comparing tumors with uninvolved tumor-adjacent lungs, the study looked at the T cell repertoires of 200 to 250 patients with early-stage NSCLC. The cohort comprised 200 to 300 treatment-naïve NSCLC patients with resected, localized lung tumors. NSCLC patients had a mean age of approximately 70 years, and 129 were male and some 98 female. Beyond this particular receptor, the publication reports: Uninvolved tumor-adjacent lung showed the highest T cell clonality, higher than tumor, which suggests more focused antigenic responses in the uninvolved tumor-adjacent lung. Because the study design was exploratory, TCR variables were selected using unadjusted p-values without false-discovery rate correction. Because multi-region tumor sequencing was not done, intratumor heterogeneity could not be ruled out. Of the top 100 tumor clones, a median of approximately 60 were detected in paired uninvolved adjacent lung; 28 were also among that lung's top 100. Higher blood T cell density associated with longer overall survival, while higher adjacent-lung clonality associated with shorter survival.

At diagnosis, tumor, uninvolved tumor-adjacent lung and peripheral blood were collected and then preserved as a mix of FFPE and fresh-frozen material. Blood samples were analyzed as peripheral blood mononuclear cells for TCR repertoire profiling. This clone was recorded once. Its binding antigen is unknown. The input lacks base qualities; no much larger clone sits a single base away. Looking up the germline V gene yields CDR1 SGHNT and CDR2 YENEEA. At the junction V is shortened by 5 bases and J by 2 bases; bases outside the gene matches: 20. The CDR3 covers 20 residues, taking in both the cysteine and the phenylalanine. This entry keeps only the CDR3 DNA: 60 bases, framed from base 1. The immunoSEQ Assay was used to sequence TCR beta CDR3 regions from DNA. As for how the authors treated the data: T cell density was computed as TCR beta template counts normalized to usable DNA estimated by amplifying housekeeping genes. Richness was estimated with the preseqR package, extrapolating to 400,000 templates for PBMC samples and 120,000 templates for tissue samples. Clonality was defined as one minus Pielou's evenness. Tissue-enriched TCRs were identified by differential abundance testing using productive amino-acid clonotypes, minimum total count 5 and alpha 0.1. The Jaccard Index and the Morisita Overlap Index were used to quantify repertoire overlap between compartments. TCR beta CDR3s were clustered by GLIPH together with public tetramer-defined viral CDR3s, and at least three viral sequences plus V-gene enrichment were required for viral motifs. The source is immuneACCESS, and TCRdb retained only in-frame sequences with V and J called. Part of the clones is not carried over; for the studies checked, unresolved V genes explain less than half of this, and the remainder is unexplained. D and trimming were read from the DNA, whereas the V and J calls and clone size are those reported in that table. The sample profile shows about 36,000 clones; around nine tenths of them were found once. Less than 9% of the sample belongs to the ten largest clones.

This material consisted of peripheral blood, taken before any cancer treatment. The source of this sequence is a woman aged 40-75 years with stage I lung adenocarcinoma. Recombination joined TRBV11-3 with TRBJ2-2, and 7 junctional nucleotides match TRBD1. The sequenced DNA is TGTGCCAGCAGCCCGCCTTTCCCACAGGGGCCCAGGCGTAACACCGGGGAGCTGTTTTTT. This gives the protein CASSPPFPQGPRRNTGELFF.